This TCR beta chain was captured by sequencing in a study of T cells after yellow fever vaccination. Germline lookup yields CDR1 LGHNA and CDR2 YSLEER. The CDR3 totals 14 residues. V lost 1 base and J lost 0, with 7 bases in between. This clonotype was seen at least ten times. Each CDR3 protein is one row after TCRdb ran MiXCR on the 5' RACE reads. The data hold around 360,000 distinct CDR3 sequences, with roughly 11% observed a single time. This specimen consisted of PBMCs, obtained on the day of the first yellow fever vaccination. This sequence originates from a man aged 18 to 29 who received the YFV17D yellow fever vaccine. The V gene is TRBV4-3, the J gene TRBJ2-7; D is perhaps TRBD1 (6 bases). The CDR3 bases are TGCGCCAGCAGCCAAGGGACAGACTCCTACGAGCAGTACTTC. Translated: CASSQGTDSYEQYF.